This is a list of T cell receptor beta chains from one sample in a study of long-term antiretroviral therapy in people with HIV. Assay: immunoSEQ multiplex PCR; the TCRdb copy retains only in-frame clones and omits some. This table holds approximately 23,000 clones, approximately 85% found once. The source was unsorted PBMCs, collected 1.5 years after starting antiretroviral therapy. These receptors were collected from a man in his thirties or forties with HIV. CDR3s include the opening cysteine and the closing phenylalanine or tryptophan. D genes are given only for firm matches. Clone size is given for some rows only: seen once, a few or many times, or a class if the clone is expanded.

few TRBJ2-7 TRBV7-2 TRBD1 16 TGTGCCAGCAGCTTAGGGGTCGGGACAGGGTATGATGTGCAGTACTTC CASSLGVGTGYDVQYF
once TRBJ1-5 TRBV11-1 - 13 TGTGCCAGCAGCTTAGCCCAGGGACAGCCCCAGCATTTT CASSLAQGQPQHF
- TRBJ2-7 TRBV5-4 TRBD1 15 TGTGCCAGCAGCTTGAATAGGGGACAGGGCTACGAGCAGTACTTC CASSLNRGQGYEQYF
- TRBJ1-2 TRBV30 TRBD1 15 TGTGCCTGGAGAGCACCGGGACAGAGTCGTTATGGCTACACCTTC CAWRAPGQSRYGYTF
- TRBJ2-2 TRBV5-1 TRBD2 15 TGCGCCACGAGGATAGCGGGAGGGGGCACCGGGGAGCTGTTTTTT CATRIAGGGTGELFF
- TRBJ1-1 TRBV19 - 14 TGTGCCAGTAGTGAATCTCGCCGGGGGACTGAAGCTTTCTTT CASSESRRGTEAFF
- TRBJ2-7 TRBV7-3 - 14 TGTGCCAGCAGCCTGGACGGCTACTCCTACGAGCAGTACTTC CASSLDGYSYEQYF
- TRBJ2-7 TRBV4-3 - 14 TGCGCCAGCAGCCAAGTAGGGGGGGAGGCCGAGCAGTACTTC CASSQVGGEAEQYF
- TRBJ1-1 TRBV18 - 13 TGTGCCAGCTCACTCGAAGTGAACACTGAAGCTTTCTTT CASSLEVNTEAFF
- TRBJ2-7 TRBV15 - 14 TGTGCCACCAGCGCTCGACGGATCTCCTACGAGCAGTACTTC CATSARRISYEQYF
- TRBJ2-5 TRBV4-2 - 15 TGTGCCAGCAGCCAAGATAAACGCGGGCAAGAGACCCAGTACTTC CASSQDKRGQETQYF
- TRBJ2-2 TRBV4-3 - 12 TGCGCCAGCAGCCAGCCCAACGGGGAGCTGTTTTTT CASSQPNGELFF
- TRBJ2-1 TRBV5-1 - 19 TGCGCCAGCAGCTTGGTTCGTTGGGAAGGGGCCCAAGTCCACAATGAGCAGTTCTTC CASSLVRWEGAQVHNEQFF
- TRBJ1-4 TRBV7-9 TRBD1 14 TGTGCCAGCAGCCTCGGACAGGGTAATGAAAAACTGTTTTTT CASSLGQGNEKLFF
- TRBJ2-7 TRBV5-1 TRBD1 15 TGCGCCAGCAGCTCCGGACAGGGCCTTCTTTACGAGCAGTACTTC CASSSGQGLLYEQYF
few TRBJ1-2 TRBV5-1 TRBD1 14 TGCGCCAGCAGATTGACAGGGGGAATCTATGGCTACACCTTC CASRLTGGIYGYTF
medium-sized TRBJ2-3 TRBV4-1 - 16 TGCGCCAGCAGCCAAGAATATGTCCTAGCGACAGATACGCAGTATTTT CASSQEYVLATDTQYF
- TRBJ2-7 TRBV5-6 - 13 TGTGCCAGCACCCGATGGGGTACCTACGAGCAGTACTTC CASTRWGTYEQYF
- TRBJ2-1 TRBV11-2 - 14 TGTGCCAGCAGCTTATTGGGAGAGTACAATGAGCAGTTCTTC CASSLLGEYNEQFF
- TRBJ1-5 TRBV2 - 15 TGTGCCAGTCAAGAGGGGGGAGGAGGCAATCAGCCCCAGCATTTT CASQEGGGGNQPQHF
- TRBJ1-5 TRBV6-5 - 12 TGTGCCAGCAGTCGTCGGGATCAGCCCCAGCATTTT CASSRRDQPQHF
- TRBJ2-7 TRBV19 TRBD2 15 TGTGCCAGTAGTCTCTCGACTAGCGGGAGAGGAGAGCAGTACTTC CASSLSTSGRGEQYF
- TRBJ2-1 TRBV11-3 TRBD1 17 TGTGCCAGCAGCCCTGGGACAGGTTTCAGCTCCTACAATGAGCAGTTCTTC CASSPGTGFSSYNEQFF
- TRBJ2-7 TRBV7-2 TRBD2 14 TGTGCCAGCAGCTTCGGGACTAGTGTCTACGAGCAGTACTTC CASSFGTSVYEQYF
- TRBJ2-7 TRBV11-1 - 14 TGTGCCAGCAGCCCCACAAGAAGCTCCTACGAGCAGTACTTC CASSPTRSSYEQYF
- TRBJ2-7 TRBV5-4 TRBD2 15 TGTGCCAGCAGCTTGGCCAAGGGCGGGAGGCTCGAGCAGTACTTC CASSLAKGGRLEQYF
- TRBJ2-1 TRBV14 - 14 TGTGCCAGCAGCCTATCTCTAGGTTACAATGAGCAGTTCTTC CASSLSLGYNEQFF
- TRBJ2-7 TRBV7-2 - 15 TGTGCCAGCAGCTTAGGATCACACAGGTATTACGAGCAGTACTTC CASSLGSHRYYEQYF
- TRBJ1-4 TRBV10-2 TRBD1 16 TGCGCCAGCAGCGTGGAGGACAGGGGTGCGGGAGAAAAACTGTTTTTT CASSVEDRGAGEKLFF
- TRBJ2-5 TRBV5-4 TRBD2 18 TGTGCCAGCAGTCCCATTGTAGGTAGCGGGAAACGGAAAGAGACCCAGTACTTC CASSPIVGSGKRKETQYF
few TRBJ1-5 TRBV7-6 - 15 TGTGCCAGCAGCTTAGCGGGGGATAGCAATCAGCCCCAGCATTTT CASSLAGDSNQPQHF
- TRBJ2-1 TRBV5-5 TRBD2 14 TGTGCCAGCAGCTTTTCTAGCGGATACAATGAGCAGTTCTTC CASSFSSGYNEQFF
few TRBJ1-6 TRBV7-8 - 16 TGTGCCAGCAGCCCTAGAGGGGGAGGTAATAATTCACCCCTCCACTTT CASSPRGGGNNSPLHF
few TRBJ2-2 TRBV5-4 - 13 TGTGCCATCTCTTTTCGGGTCACCGGGGAGCTGTTTTTT CAISFRVTGELFF
- TRBJ1-4 TRBV4-3 - 13 TGCGCCAGCAGCCAGGGGTGGAGTGAAAAACTGTTTTTT CASSQGWSEKLFF
- TRBJ2-7 TRBV27 - 14 TGTGCCAGCAGTATCGGACAGAGAGGCTACGAGCAGTACTTC CASSIGQRGYEQYF
- TRBJ2-7 TRBV14 - 13 TGTGCCAGCAGCCAACCCAACAGCTACGAGCAGTACTTC CASSQPNSYEQYF
- TRBJ1-2 TRBV7-2 TRBD1 16 TGTGCCAGCAGCCCGGGACAGGGTATTACGGTACATGGCTACACCTTC CASSPGQGITVHGYTF
- TRBJ2-3 TRBV4-2 - 17 TGTGCCAGCAGCCAAGGACTAGCCCAGGGGAGCACAGATACGCAGTATTTT CASSQGLAQGSTDTQYF
- TRBJ2-6 TRBV28 - 15 TGTGCCAGCAGTCCTTACGGTTCCGGGGCCAACGTCCTGACTTTC CASSPYGSGANVLTF
- TRBJ2-1 TRBV4-3 TRBD2 19 TGCGCCAGCAGCCAACATGGGACTAGCGGGTCCCCCTCTCGAAATGAGCAGTTCTTC CASSQHGTSGSPSRNEQFF
few TRBJ1-1 TRBV6-5 TRBD1 13 TGTGCCAGCCGGGACAGGGGTTACACTGAAGCTTTCTTT CASRDRGYTEAFF
- TRBJ2-3 TRBV10-3 TRBD2 16 TGTGCCATCGGCCCCGGACTAGCGGGAGTATTAGATACGCAGTATTTT CAIGPGLAGVLDTQYF
- TRBJ2-1 TRBV25-1 - 16 TGTGCCAGCAGTGAATATTTCCACCTGAGCTACAATGAGCAGTTCTTC CASSEYFHLSYNEQFF
- TRBJ2-7 TRBV7-2 - 14 TGTGCCAGCAGCCCAAGCGGGCCCCCCTACGAGCAGTACTTC CASSPSGPPYEQYF
- TRBJ1-4 TRBV25-1 - 14 TGTGCCAGCAGGAGGGCGGGCCCTAATGAAAAACTGTTTTTT CASRRAGPNEKLFF